Included here is one TCR beta chain sequence, with context. Antigen unknown. The source of the sample is a study of cytomegalovirus exposure and HLA in healthy donors. Notes on the study in general: TCR beta chains numbering 164 were designated cytomegalovirus-associated. High specificity and sensitivity for cytomegalovirus status were reported for the classifier. Three CMV-associated chains were confirmed in vitro to be specific for CMV antigens. First-cohort TCR clusters were later found to tend to co-occur in the 120 or so validation repertoires.

Trimming at V came to 4 bases and at J to 0 bases, leaving 6 bases not matched to a gene. The CDR3 length is 16 residues. Libraries were prepared by immunoSEQ multiplex PCR; TCRdb keeps only in-frame clonotypes and omits some of them. The sample yields fewer than 85,000 clones, about 95% seen once. V gene TRBV23-1 combines with J gene TRBJ2-5; 9 bases agree with TRBD2. TRBV23-1 is identified as an open reading frame with a role that is uncertain. The sequencing input was PBMCs. This receptor was taken from a woman between 18 and 30 years old in good health and CMV-seronegative. The CDR3 nucleotides are TGCGCCAGCAGTCGAAGCAGACTAGCGGACCAAGAGACCCAGTACTTC. Amino acid sequence: CASSRSRLADQETQYF.